This TCR beta chain was recovered during a study of blood T cells in healthy people across ages. The second PCR ran roughly 7 to 12 cycles with a sample-barcoded 5' primer and J-beta primers. Individual samples furnished no less than 2.5 million CDR3-containing paired-end reads apiece. TCRdb re-called the 5' RACE reads through MiXCR, storing one row per CDR3 protein. The sample contains some 1.4 million distinct CDR3 sequences, around 42% of which appear only once. Trimming pared 4 bases from V and 4 bases from J, leaving 13 bases between. CDR1 and CDR2 from the germline V gene are SGHTA and FQGNSA. The length of the CDR3 is 14 residues.

The sample consisted of blood. The rearrangement joins TRBV7-2 to TRBJ1-2; D may be TRBD1 (6 bases). The TCR comes from a woman in her late teens or twenties in good health. The CDR3 loop is CASSSSGVFYGYTF. In nucleotides, the CDR3 is TGTGCCAGCAGCTCATCAGGGGTTTTCTATGGCTACACCTTC.